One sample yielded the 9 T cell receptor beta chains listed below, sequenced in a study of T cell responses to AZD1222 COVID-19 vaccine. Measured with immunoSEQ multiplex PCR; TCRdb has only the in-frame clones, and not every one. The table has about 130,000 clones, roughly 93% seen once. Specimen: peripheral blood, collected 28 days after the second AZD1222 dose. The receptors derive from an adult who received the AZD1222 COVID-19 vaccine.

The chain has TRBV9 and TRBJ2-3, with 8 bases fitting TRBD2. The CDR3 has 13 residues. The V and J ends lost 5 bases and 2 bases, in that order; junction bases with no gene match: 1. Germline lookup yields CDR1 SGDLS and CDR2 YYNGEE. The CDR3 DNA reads TGTGCCAGCAGTAGCGGGACCACAGATACGCAGTATTTT. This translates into CASSSGTTDTQYF. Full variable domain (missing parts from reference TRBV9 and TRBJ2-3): DSGVTQTPKHLITATGQRVTLRCSPRSGDLSVYWYQQSLDQGLQFLIQYYNGEERAKGNILERFSAQQFPDLHSELNLSSLELGDSALYFCASSSGTTDTQYFGPGTRLTVL.

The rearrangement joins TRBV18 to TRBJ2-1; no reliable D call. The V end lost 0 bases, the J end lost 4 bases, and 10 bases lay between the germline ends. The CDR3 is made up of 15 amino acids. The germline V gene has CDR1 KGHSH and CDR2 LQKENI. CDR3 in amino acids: CASSPPVVGYNEQFF. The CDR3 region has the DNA TGTGCCAGCTCACCACCGGTGGTAGGTTACAATGAGCAGTTCTTC.

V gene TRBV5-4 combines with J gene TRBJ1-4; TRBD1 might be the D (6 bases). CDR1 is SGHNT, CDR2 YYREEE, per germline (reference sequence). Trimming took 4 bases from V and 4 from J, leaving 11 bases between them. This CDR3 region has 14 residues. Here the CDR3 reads CASSRGTSNEKLFF. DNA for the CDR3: TGTGCCAGCAGCCGCGGGACAAGTAATGAAAAACTGTTTTTT.

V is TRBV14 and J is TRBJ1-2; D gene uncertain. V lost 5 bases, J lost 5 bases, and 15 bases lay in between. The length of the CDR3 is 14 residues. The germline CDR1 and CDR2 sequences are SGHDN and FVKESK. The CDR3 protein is CASSEIFPRYGYTF. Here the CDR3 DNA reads TGTGCCAGCAGCGAGATCTTTCCCCGGTATGGCTACACCTTC.

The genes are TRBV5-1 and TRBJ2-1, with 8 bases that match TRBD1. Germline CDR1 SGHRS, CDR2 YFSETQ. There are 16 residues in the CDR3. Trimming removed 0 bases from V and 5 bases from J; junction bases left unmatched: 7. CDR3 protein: CASSLGQGNLNNEQFF. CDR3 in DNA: TGCGCCAGCAGCTTGGGACAGGGGAATCTTAACAATGAGCAGTTCTTC.

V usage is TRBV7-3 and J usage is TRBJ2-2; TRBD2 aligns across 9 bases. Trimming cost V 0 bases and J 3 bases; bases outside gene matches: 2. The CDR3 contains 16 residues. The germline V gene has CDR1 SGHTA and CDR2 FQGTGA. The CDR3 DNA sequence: TGTGCCAGCAGCTTAACTAGCGGGAGTTACACCGGGGAGCTGTTTTTT. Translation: CASSLTSGSYTGELFF.

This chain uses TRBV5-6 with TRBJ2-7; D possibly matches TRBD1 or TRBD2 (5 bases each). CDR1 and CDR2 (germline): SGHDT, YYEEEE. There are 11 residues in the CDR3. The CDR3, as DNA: TGTGCCAGCAGCCTTGGGGGTAGCTGGTGTGTC. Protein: CASSLGGSWCV.

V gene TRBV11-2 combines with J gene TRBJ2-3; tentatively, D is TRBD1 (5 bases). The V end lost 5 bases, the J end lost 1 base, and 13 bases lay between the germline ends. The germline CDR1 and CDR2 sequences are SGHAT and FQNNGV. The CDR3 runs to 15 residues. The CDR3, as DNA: TGTGCCAGCAGCACGTGGGGCAGGGGCACAGATACGCAGTATTTT. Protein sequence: CASSTWGRGTDTQYF.

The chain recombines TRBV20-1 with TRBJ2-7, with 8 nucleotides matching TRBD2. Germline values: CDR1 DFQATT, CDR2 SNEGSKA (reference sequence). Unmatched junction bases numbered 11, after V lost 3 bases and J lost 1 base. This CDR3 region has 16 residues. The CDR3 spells CSASRSSGSFSYEQYF. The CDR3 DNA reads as TGCAGTGCTAGTAGATCCAGCGGGAGCTTTTCCTACGAGCAGTACTTC.